The clone carrying this TCR beta chain was seen repeatedly, ten times or more. Its antigen remains unidentified. Exclusion followed for patients with uncontrolled infection, other autoimmune disease, pregnancy or lactation. The length of the CDR3 is 15 residues. Germline CDR1 reads SGHTA; CDR2 reads FQGNSA. The V segment lost 5 bases and the J segment 5 bases; nucleotides outside the gene matches: 5. Using RNA transcripts as the source, TCR beta CDR3 regions were amplified. A first-round RT-PCR of the TCR CDR3 used the HTBI primer set. MiXCR was run by TCRdb on the multiplex PCR reads, yielding one entry per CDR3 protein. The data show some 600,000 distinct CDR3 sequences, around 14% seen once. The data were obtained in a study of T cells in Graves' hyperthyroidism and ophthalmopathy. General study points: Ophthalmopathy and stable hyperthyroidism were separated by a 13 V-J model. Blood shared most expanded thyroid clonotypes above 0.001.

The specimen was blood. The clonotype comes from a woman in her thirties with Graves' hyperthyroidism that later progressed to Graves' ophthalmopathy. The chain is built from TRBV7-2 and TRBJ2-1, with 11 nucleotides matching TRBD2. In DNA form, the CDR3 reads TGTGCCAGCAGCCAACTAGCGGGAGTCCACAATGAGCAGTTCTTC. This gives the protein CASSQLAGVHNEQFF.